The entry below describes one T cell receptor (beta chain). Germline V gene lookup returns CDR1 MDHEN and CDR2 SYDVKM. V trimming: 6 bases; J trimming: 4 bases; junction bases outside the gene matches: 11. The CDR3 is 16 residues long. In the authors' workflow: Estimates of nucleated cell counts were drawn from the amplification of reference gene primers. Produced via immunoSEQ multiplex PCR; TCRdb's table is partial and in-frame only. The DNA was the basis for D and trimming; V, J and clone size are from that table. The table lists 150,000 to 200,000 clones, approximately 86% of them singletons. This entry is derived from a study of blood T cell repertoires in COVID-19. Study context: Samples of COVID-19 (acute and convalescent) were obtained from the United States, Italy and Spain. T cells, B-cell-depleted T cells, or PBMCs supplied cDNA or gDNA.

This receptor was obtained from a woman of 80 years or more in a cohort sampled during active or convalescent COVID-19. This rearrangement joins TRBV28 to TRBJ1-3; TRBD1 agrees at 8 bases. Specimen: peripheral blood. In nucleotides, the CDR3 is TGTGCCAGCAGCCCATCCCAGGGGGCAAAGGGAAACACCATATATTTT. This translates into CASSPSQGAKGNTIYF.